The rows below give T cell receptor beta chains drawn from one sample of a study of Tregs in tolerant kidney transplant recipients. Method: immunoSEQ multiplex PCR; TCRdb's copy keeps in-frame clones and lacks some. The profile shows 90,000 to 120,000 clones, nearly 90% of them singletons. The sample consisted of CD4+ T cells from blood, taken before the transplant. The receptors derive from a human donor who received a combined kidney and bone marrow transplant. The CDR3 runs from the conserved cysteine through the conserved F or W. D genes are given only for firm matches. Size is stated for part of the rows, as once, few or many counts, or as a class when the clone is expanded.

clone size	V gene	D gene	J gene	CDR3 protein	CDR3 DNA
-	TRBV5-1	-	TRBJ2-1	CANRISGTSYNEQFF	TGCGCCAACAGGATTAGTGGGACTTCCTACAATGAGCAGTTCTTC
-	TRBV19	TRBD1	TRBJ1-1	CASTKAGTGRVTEAFF	TGTGCCAGTACCAAAGCCGGGACAGGGAGGGTAACTGAAGCTTTCTTT
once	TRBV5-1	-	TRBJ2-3	CASSLLAGHTDTQYF	TGCGCCAGCAGTTTACTAGCAGGGCACACAGATACGCAGTATTTT
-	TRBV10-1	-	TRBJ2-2	CASSEEAATGELFF	TGCGCCAGCAGTGAAGAAGCGGCCACCGGGGAGCTGTTTTTT
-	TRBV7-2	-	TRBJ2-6	CASSFRTSGANVLTF	TGTGCCAGCAGCTTTCGGACTTCTGGGGCCAACGTCCTGACTTTC
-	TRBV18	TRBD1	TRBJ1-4	CASSGGQGSNEKLFF	TGTGCCAGCTCAGGCGGACAGGGCAGCAATGAAAAACTGTTTTTT
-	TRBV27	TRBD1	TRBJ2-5	CASSSRTGEETQYF	TGTGCCAGCAGTTCCCGGACAGGGGAAGAGACCCAGTACTTC
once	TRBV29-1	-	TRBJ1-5	CSATTGNQPQHF	TGCAGCGCCACTACGGGCAATCAGCCCCAGCATTTT
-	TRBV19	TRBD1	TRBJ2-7	CASSITDRGPVGSYEQYF	TGTGCCAGTAGTATAACGGACAGGGGGCCCGTCGGGTCCTACGAGCAGTACTTC
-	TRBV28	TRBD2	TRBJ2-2	CASSSPTSGRLTGELFF	TGTGCCAGCAGTTCCCCGACTAGCGGGAGGCTAACCGGGGAGCTGTTTTTT
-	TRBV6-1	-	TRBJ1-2	CASSGEATGNYGYTF	TGTGCCAGCAGTGGGGAGGCGACGGGGAACTATGGCTACACCTTC
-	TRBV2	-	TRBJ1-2	CASSAGQLVYGYTF	TGTGCCAGCAGTGCCGGACAGTTAGTCTATGGCTACACCTTC
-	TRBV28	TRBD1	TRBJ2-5	CASSSGQQETQYF	TGTGCCAGCAGTTCGGGACAGCAAGAGACCCAGTACTTC
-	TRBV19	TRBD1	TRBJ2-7	CASSLAGGYEQYF	TGTGCCAGTAGTCTAGCAGGGGGCTACGAGCAGTACTTC
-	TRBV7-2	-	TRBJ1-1	CASSSGRGTEAFF	TGTGCCAGCAGCTCCGGGAGGGGCACTGAAGCTTTCTTT
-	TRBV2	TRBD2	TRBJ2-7	CASSDALAGGHEQYF	TGTGCCAGCAGCGACGCACTAGCGGGGGGCCACGAGCAGTACTTC
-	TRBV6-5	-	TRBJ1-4	CASSYSWQGPEKLFF	TGTGCCAGCAGTTACTCGTGGCAGGGTCCCGAAAAACTGTTTTTT
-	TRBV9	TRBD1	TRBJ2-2	CASSAKGQGNAGELFF	TGTGCCAGCAGCGCTAAGGGACAGGGTAACGCCGGGGAGCTGTTTTTT
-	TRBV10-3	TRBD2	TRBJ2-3	CAIRPKLAASTDTQYF	TGTGCCATCAGACCCAAACTAGCGGCCAGCACAGATACGCAGTATTTT
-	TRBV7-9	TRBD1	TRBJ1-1	CASSRDREPEAFF	TGTGCCAGCAGCCGGGACAGGGAACCTGAAGCTTTCTTT
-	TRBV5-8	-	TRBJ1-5	CASSPARRQTLSPQHF	TGTGCCAGCAGTCCCGCACGTCGACAGACCTTGTCCCCCCAGCATTTT
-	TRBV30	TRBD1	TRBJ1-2	CAWGTGENYGYTF	TGTGCCTGGGGGACAGGGGAGAACTATGGCTACACCTTC
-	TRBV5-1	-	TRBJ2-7	CASSPQGPSSYEQYF	TGCGCCAGCAGCCCCCAGGGTCCCAGCTCCTACGAGCAGTACTTC
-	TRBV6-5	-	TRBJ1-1	CASSYSNRAATEAFF	TGTGCCAGCAGTTACTCGAACAGAGCCGCCACTGAAGCTTTCTTT
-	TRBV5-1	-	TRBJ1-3	CASSLGSGSGNTIYF	TGCGCCAGCAGCTTGGGATCCGGCTCTGGAAACACCATATATTTT
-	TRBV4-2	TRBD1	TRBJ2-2	CASSQASGTGYTGELFF	TGTGCCAGCAGCCAAGCCTCCGGGACAGGGTACACCGGGGAGCTGTTTTTT
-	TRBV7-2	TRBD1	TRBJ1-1	CASSEGQGMTEAFF	TGTGCCAGCAGCGAGGGACAGGGTATGACTGAAGCTTTCTTT
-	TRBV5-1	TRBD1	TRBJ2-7	CASSPDPGQGAYEQYF	TGCGCCAGCAGCCCCGATCCGGGACAGGGGGCTTACGAGCAGTACTTC
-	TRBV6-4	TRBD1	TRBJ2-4	CASSPGQGFGIQYF	TGTGCCAGCAGTCCGGGACAGGGGTTTGGCATTCAGTACTTC
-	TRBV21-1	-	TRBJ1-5	CASSKGGTGGSQPQHF	TGTGCCAGCAGCAAAGGGGGGACAGGGGGGAGTCAGCCCCAGCATTTT
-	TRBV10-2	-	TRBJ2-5	CASSFPGTPDEETQYF	TGCGCCAGCAGTTTCCCCGGGACTCCGGACGAGGAGACCCAGTACTTC
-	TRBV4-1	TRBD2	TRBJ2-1	CASSQVPSGGGNEQFF	TGCGCCAGCAGCCAAGTGCCTAGCGGGGGGGGTAATGAGCAGTTCTTC
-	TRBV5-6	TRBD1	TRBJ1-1	CASSLVGTGGTEAFF	TGTGCCAGCAGCTTGGTAGGGACAGGGGGCACTGAAGCTTTCTTT
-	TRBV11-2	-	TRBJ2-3	CASSLAQFYGDTQYF	TGTGCCAGCAGCTTAGCCCAATTCTATGGTGATACGCAGTATTTT
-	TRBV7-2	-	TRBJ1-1	CASSRQPASGDTEAFF	TGTGCCAGCAGCCGCCAGCCGGCCTCGGGGGACACTGAAGCTTTCTTT